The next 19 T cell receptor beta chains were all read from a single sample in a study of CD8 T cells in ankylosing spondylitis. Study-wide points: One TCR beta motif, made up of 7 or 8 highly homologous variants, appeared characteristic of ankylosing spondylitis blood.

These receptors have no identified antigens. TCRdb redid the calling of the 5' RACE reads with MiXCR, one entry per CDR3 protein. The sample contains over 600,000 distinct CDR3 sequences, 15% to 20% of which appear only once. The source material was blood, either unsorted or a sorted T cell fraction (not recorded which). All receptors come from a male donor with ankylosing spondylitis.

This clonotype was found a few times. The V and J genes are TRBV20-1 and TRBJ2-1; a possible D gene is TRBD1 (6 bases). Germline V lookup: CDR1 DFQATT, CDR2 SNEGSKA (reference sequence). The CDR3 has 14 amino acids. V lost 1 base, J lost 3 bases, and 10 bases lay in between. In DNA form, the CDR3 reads TGCAGTGCTAGAGGACCCAGGGGCTACAATGAGCAGTTCTTC. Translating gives CSARGPRGYNEQFF.

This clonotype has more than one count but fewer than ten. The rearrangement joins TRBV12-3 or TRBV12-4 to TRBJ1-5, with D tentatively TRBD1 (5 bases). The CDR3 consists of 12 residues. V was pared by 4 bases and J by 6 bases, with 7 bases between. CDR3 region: CASSWGSQPQHF. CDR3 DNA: TGTGCCAGCAGTTGGGGGAGTCAGCCCCAGCATTTT.

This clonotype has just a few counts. The chain's CDR3 is CASNPQGAVGELFF. The CDR3 bases are TGTGCCAGCAATCCACAGGGGGCCGTCGGGGAGCTGTTTTTT. The rearrangement uses TRBV12-3 or TRBV12-4 and TRBJ2-2; 9 nucleotides align to TRBD1. This CDR3 region has 14 residues. Unmatched junction bases numbered 7, after V lost 7 bases and J lost 7 bases.

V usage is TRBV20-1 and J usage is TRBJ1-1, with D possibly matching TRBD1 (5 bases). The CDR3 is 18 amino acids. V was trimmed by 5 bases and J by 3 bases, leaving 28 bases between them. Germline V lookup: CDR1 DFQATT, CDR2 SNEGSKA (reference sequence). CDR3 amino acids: CSARRQGKVTFKDTEAFF. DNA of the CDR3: TGCAGTGCTCGCAGGCAGGGAAAGGTCACGTTCAAGGACACTGAAGCTTTCTTT.

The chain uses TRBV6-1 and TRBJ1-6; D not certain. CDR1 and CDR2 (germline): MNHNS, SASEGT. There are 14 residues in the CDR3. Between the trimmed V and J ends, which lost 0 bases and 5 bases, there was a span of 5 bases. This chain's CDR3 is CASSEAGDNSPLHF. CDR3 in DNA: TGTGCCAGCAGTGAAGCTGGGGATAATTCACCCCTCCACTTT.

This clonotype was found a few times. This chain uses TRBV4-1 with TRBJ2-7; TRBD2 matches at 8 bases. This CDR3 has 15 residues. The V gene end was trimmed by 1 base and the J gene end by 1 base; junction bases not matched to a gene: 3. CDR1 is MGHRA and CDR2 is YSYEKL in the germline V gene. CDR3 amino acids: CASSQVGTSSYEQYF. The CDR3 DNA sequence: TGCGCCAGCAGCCAAGTTGGGACTAGTTCCTACGAGCAGTACTTC.

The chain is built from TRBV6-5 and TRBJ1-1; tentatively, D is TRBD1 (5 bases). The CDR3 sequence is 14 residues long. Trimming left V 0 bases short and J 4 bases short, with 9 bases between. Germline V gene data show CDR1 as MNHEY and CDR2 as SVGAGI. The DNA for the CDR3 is TGTGCCAGCAGTTACTCGATCCAGGGCACTGAAGCTTTCTTT. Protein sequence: CASSYSIQGTEAFF.

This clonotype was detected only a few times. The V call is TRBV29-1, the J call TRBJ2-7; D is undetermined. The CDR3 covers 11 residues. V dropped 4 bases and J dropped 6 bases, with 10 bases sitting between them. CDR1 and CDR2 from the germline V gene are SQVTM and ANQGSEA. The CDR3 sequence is CSVVTLGEQYF. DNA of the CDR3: TGCAGCGTTGTCACTCTTGGCGAGCAGTACTTC.

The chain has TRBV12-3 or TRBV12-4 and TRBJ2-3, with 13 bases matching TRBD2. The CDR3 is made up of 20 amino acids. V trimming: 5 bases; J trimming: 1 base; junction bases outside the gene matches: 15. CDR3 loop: CASSQRTSGSSLYRTDTQYF. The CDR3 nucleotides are TGTGCCAGCAGTCAACGGACTAGCGGGAGTTCCTTATACCGCACAGATACGCAGTATTTT.

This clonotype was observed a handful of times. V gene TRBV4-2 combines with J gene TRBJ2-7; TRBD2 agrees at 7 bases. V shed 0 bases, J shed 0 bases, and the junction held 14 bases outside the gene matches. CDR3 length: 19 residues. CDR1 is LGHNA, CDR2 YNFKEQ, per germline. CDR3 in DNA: TGTGCCAGCAGCCAAGATATCTCGATTGGCGGGGGTTACTCCTACGAGCAGTACTTC. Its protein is CASSQDISIGGGYSYEQYF.

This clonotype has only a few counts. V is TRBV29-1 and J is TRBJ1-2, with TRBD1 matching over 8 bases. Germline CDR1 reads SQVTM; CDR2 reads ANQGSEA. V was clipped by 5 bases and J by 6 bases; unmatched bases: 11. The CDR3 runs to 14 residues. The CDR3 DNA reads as TGCAGCGTTAAAAGTATCACAGGGGGTCATGGCTACACCTTC. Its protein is CSVKSITGGHGYTF. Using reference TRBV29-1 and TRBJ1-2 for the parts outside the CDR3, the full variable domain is SAVISQKPSRDICQRGTSLTIQCQVDSQVTMMFWYRQQPGQSLTLIATANQGSEATYESGFVIDKFPISRPNLTFSTLTVSNMSPEDSSIYLCSVKSITGGHGYTFGSGTRLTVV.

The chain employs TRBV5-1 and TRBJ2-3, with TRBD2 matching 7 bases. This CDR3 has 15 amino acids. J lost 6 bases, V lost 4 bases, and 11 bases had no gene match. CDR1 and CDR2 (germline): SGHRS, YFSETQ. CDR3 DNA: TGCGCCAGCAGCGAGACTAGCCGCGCCGGGGATACGCAGTATTTT. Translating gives CASSETSRAGDTQYF.

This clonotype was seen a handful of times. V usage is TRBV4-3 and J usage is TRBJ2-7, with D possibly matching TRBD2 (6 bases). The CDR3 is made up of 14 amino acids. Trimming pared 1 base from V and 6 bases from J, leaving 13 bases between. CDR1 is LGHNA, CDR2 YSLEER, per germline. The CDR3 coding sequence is TGCGCCAGCAGCCAAGGGGGGGATTGGGTCGAGCAGTACTTC. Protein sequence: CASSQGGDWVEQYF.

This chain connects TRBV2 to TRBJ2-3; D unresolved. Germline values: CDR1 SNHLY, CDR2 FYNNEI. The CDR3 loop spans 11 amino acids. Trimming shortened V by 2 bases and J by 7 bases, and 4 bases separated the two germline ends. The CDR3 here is CASSETYTQYF. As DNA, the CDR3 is TGTGCCAGCAGTGAAACGTATACGCAGTATTTT. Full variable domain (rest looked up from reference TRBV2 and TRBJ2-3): EPEVTQTPSHQVTQMGQEVILRCVPISNHLYFYWYRQILGQKVEFLVSFYNNEISEKSEIFDDQFSVERPDGSNFTLKIRSTKLEDSAMYFCASSETYTQYFGPGTRLTVL.

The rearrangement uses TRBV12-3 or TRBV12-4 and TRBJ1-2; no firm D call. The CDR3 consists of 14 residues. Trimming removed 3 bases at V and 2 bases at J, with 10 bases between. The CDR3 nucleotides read TGTGCCAGCAGTTTTCGACCGTTAAACTATGGCTACACCTTC. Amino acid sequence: CASSFRPLNYGYTF.

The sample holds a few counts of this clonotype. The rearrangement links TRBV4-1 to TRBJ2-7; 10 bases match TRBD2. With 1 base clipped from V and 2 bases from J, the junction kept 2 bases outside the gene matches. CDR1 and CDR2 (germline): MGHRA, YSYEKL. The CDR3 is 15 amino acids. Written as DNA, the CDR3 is TGCGCCAGCAGCCAAGTGCTAGCGGGGGCCTACGAGCAGTACTTC. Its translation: CASSQVLAGAYEQYF.

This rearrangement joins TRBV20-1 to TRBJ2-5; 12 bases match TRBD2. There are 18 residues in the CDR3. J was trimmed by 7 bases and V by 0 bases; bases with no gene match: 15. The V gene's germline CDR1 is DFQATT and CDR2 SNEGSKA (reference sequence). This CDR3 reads CSARDLGLAGGQYVTQYF. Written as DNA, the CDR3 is TGCAGTGCTAGAGATCTCGGCCTAGCGGGGGGGCAGTACGTGACCCAGTACTTC.

CDR3 sequence (DNA): TGTGCCAGCAGTGCCCAGACAGGGCCTAACTATGGCTACACCTTC. This encodes CASSAQTGPNYGYTF. The chain couples TRBV28 to TRBJ1-2; TRBD1 matches at 7 bases. This CDR3 is built from 15 residues. Germline CDR1 and CDR2: MDHEN and SYDVKM. J was trimmed by 0 bases and V by 5 bases; bases with no gene match: 6.

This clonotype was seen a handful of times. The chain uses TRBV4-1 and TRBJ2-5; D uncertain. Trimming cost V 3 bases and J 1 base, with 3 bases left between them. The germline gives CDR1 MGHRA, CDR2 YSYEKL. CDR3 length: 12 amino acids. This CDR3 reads CASSHVQETQYF. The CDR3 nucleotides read TGCGCCAGCAGCCATGTCCAAGAGACCCAGTACTTC.